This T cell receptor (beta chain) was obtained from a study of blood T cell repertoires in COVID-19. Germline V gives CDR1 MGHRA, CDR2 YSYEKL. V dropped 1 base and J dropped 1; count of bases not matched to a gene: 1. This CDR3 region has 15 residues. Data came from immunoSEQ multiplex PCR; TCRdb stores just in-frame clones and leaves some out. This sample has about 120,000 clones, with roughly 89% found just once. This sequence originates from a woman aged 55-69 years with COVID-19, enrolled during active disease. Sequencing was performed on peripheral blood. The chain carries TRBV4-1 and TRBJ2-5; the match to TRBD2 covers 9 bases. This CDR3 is CASSQGAGGQETQYF. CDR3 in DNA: TGCGCCAGCAGCCAAGGAGCGGGAGGCCAAGAGACCCAGTACTTC.